The 30 T cell receptor beta chains below all came from one sample that was sequenced in a study of T cell responses to AZD1222 COVID-19 vaccine (dated by TCRdb to about 2021). This specimen's time point label, interpreted: baseline before first vaccination. The method behind the library was the immunoSEQ multiplex PCR assay. Sourced from immuneACCESS, this table was stored by TCRdb with only in-frame sequences that have V and J called. A share of the clones is absent; for the studies checked, an unresolved V gene accounts for under half, and the remainder has no known explanation. The sample profile shows 110,000 to 150,000 clones; about nine tenths of them were found once. The ten largest clones capture over 3.5% of the sample. The source was peripheral blood, collected on day 0 of AZD1222 vaccination. Every receptor here comes from an adult in good health.

This CDR3 reads CASSPDRGATHTQYF. The CDR3 coding sequence is TGTGCCAGCAGTCCGGACAGGGGCGCCACCCATACGCAGTATTTT. The rearrangement joins TRBV3-1 (or the pseudogene TRBV3-2) to TRBJ2-3, with 9 bases that match TRBD1. There are 15 residues in the CDR3. Germline CDR1 and CDR2: LGHDT and YNNKEL (reference sequence). Germline trimming cut 6 bases from V and 7 bases from J; bases unmatched to any gene: 11.

This clone appeared a single time. This chain connects TRBV29-1 to TRBJ2-3; TRBD2 is a possible D gene (6 bases). The CDR3 runs 15 residues. Trimming took off 7 bases at V and 2 bases at J, with 19 bases between the two ends. Germline V gene sequence: CDR1 SQVTM, CDR2 ANQGSEA. CDR3 coding DNA: TGCAGCGCCAGGGACTCTCGAACATACACAGATACGCAGTATTTT. This gives the protein CSARDSRTYTDTQYF.

The chain uses TRBV7-2 and TRBJ1-1, with 7 bases matching TRBD1. CDR3 length: 16 residues. V lost 1 base, J lost 2 bases, and 7 bases stayed unmatched. Germline V lookup: CDR1 SGHTA, CDR2 FQGNSA. The CDR3 loop is CASSLVAGGVNTEAFF. CDR3 sequence (DNA): TGTGCCAGCAGCTTAGTAGCAGGGGGAGTCAACACTGAAGCTTTCTTT.

This chain links TRBV6-6 with TRBJ2-7; either TRBD1 or TRBD2 may fit D (6 bases each). V lost 4 bases and J lost 1, with 11 bases in between. Germline-derived CDR1 and CDR2 are MNHNY and SVGAGI (reference sequence). The CDR3 extends over 14 amino acids. The CDR3 loop reads CASSWGDNSYEQYF. For the CDR3, the DNA is TGTGCCAGCAGTTGGGGGGACAATTCCTACGAGCAGTACTTC.

The rearrangement uses TRBV10-3 and TRBJ1-2; tentatively, D is TRBD1 (6 bases). The length of the CDR3 is 13 residues. Trimming took off 4 bases at V and 3 bases at J, with 9 bases between the two ends. Germline assignment: CDR1 ENHRY and CDR2 SYGVKD. In DNA form, the CDR3 reads TGTGCCATCAGTGTGGCAGGGGACTATGGCTACACCTTC. This gives the protein CAISVAGDYGYTF.

The chain couples TRBV28 to TRBJ2-1, with TRBD2 matching over 10 bases. The CDR3 has 15 amino acids. After removal of 6 bases from V and 6 bases from J, the junction contained 8 bases not matched to a gene. Germline assignment: CDR1 MDHEN and CDR2 SYDVKM. The CDR3 bases are TGTGCCAGCAGCATTCCGGGACTAGCGTTCAATGAGCAGTTCTTC. This encodes CASSIPGLAFNEQFF.

V is TRBV5-1 and J is TRBJ1-4, with D possibly matching TRBD1 (5 bases). Trimming removed 3 bases from V and 3 bases from J, with 12 bases in between. Germline V gene data show CDR1 as SGHRS and CDR2 as YFSETQ. The CDR3 runs 15 residues. CDR3 protein: CASSWGGVANEKLFF. The CDR3 DNA reads as TGCGCCAGCAGCTGGGGGGGAGTAGCTAATGAAAAACTGTTTTTT.

This clone was observed once. This chain joins TRBV18 and TRBJ1-5; perhaps TRBD1 as D (6 bases). V lost 2 bases and J 4 bases, leaving 9 bases between the germline ends. The CDR3 runs to 14 residues. CDR1 is KGHSH, CDR2 LQKENI, per germline. Here the CDR3 reads CASSPGGPNQPQHF. CDR3 in DNA: TGTGCCAGCTCACCAGGGGGCCCAAATCAGCCCCAGCATTTT.

The chain has TRBV5-1 and TRBJ2-7, with a weak D call TRBD1 (5 bases). The CDR3 is made up of 14 amino acids. Germline V gene sequence: CDR1 SGHRS, CDR2 YFSETQ. The V end lost 3 bases, the J end lost 0 bases, and 10 bases lay between the germline ends. The CDR3 nucleotides are TGCGCCAGCAGCTCGGAAGGGGCCTCCTACGAGCAGTACTTC. This sequence encodes CASSSEGASYEQYF. Complete variable domain (other parts from reference TRBV5-1 and TRBJ2-7): KAGVTQTPRYLIKTRGQQVTLSCSPISGHRSVSWYQQTPGQGLQFLFEYFSETQRNKGNFPGRFSGRQFSNSRSEMNVSTLELGDSALYLCASSSEGASYEQYFGPGTRLTVT.

CDR3 loop: CASSPLIYGYTF. The DNA for the CDR3 is TGTGCCAGCAGTCCCTTAATTTATGGCTACACCTTC. The genes are TRBV28 and TRBJ1-2, with D hard to call. V was cut by 5 bases and J by 5 bases, with 9 bases left in between. Per the germline V gene, CDR1 is MDHEN and CDR2 is SYDVKM. The CDR3 covers 12 residues.

V gene TRBV5-8 combines with J gene TRBJ1-5, with D tentatively TRBD1 (6 bases). V lost 4 bases, J lost 7 bases, and 15 bases lay in between. This CDR3 has 14 amino acids. The V gene's germline CDR1 is SGHTS and CDR2 YDEGEE. In DNA, the CDR3 is TGTGCCAGCAGCCTAAACAGGGTTGGGCAGCCCCAGCATTTT. Protein: CASSLNRVGQPQHF.

This chain uses TRBV5-1 with TRBJ2-1, with D perhaps TRBD1 (6 bases). The CDR3 has 12 residues. V lost 4 bases to trimming and J lost 8 bases, with 10 bases between them. The germline V gene encodes CDR1 SGHRS and CDR2 YFSETQ. The CDR3 here is CASSTQGYEQFF. As DNA, the CDR3 is TGCGCCAGCAGCACACAGGGTTATGAGCAGTTCTTC.

Concerning this clone: At the DNA level, this CDR3 is encoded by other sequences in the same sample as well. The chain is built from TRBV5-1 and TRBJ1-6, with D unclear. The CDR3 sequence is 18 residues long. V gave up 3 bases and J gave up 7 bases, with 23 bases separating them. Germline V CDR1 and CDR2: SGHRS, YFSETQ. The chain's CDR3 is CASSSIPLSTGVNSPLHF. In nucleotides, the CDR3 is TGCGCCAGCAGCTCGATACCCCTTTCGACTGGGGTGAATTCACCCCTCCACTTT.

The chain recombines TRBV5-1 with TRBJ1-2; possible D gene TRBD1, 6 bases. V was clipped by 4 bases and J by 8 bases, with 18 bases between them. The CDR3 sequence is 14 residues long. The germline V gene has CDR1 SGHRS and CDR2 YFSETQ. CDR3 amino acids: CASSLTQGMGGYTF. The CDR3 coding sequence is TGCGCCAGCAGCCTGACACAGGGAATGGGCGGCTACACCTTC.

The CDR3 DNA follows: TGCGCCAGCAGCCTGGGAGCCTGGGGGGCCAATAAAGAGACCCAGTACTTC. The encoded protein is CASSLGAWGANKETQYF. The chain has TRBV4-1 and TRBJ2-5; D may correspond to TRBD1 or TRBD2 (6 bases each). V was clipped by 4 bases and J by 3 bases, with 21 bases between them. The CDR3 spans 17 residues. Germline V gene sequence: CDR1 MGHRA, CDR2 YSYEKL.

This chain uses TRBV15 with TRBJ2-5, with a weak D call TRBD2 (6 bases). From germline, CDR1 is LNHNV and CDR2 YYDKDF (reference sequence). V lost 0 bases, J lost 2 bases, and 22 bases lay in between. This CDR3 is 19 amino acids long. Written as DNA, the CDR3 is TGTGCCACCAGCAGAGATGGCGGCGGGGTGAGACTCACGCAAGAGACCCAGTACTTC. The encoded protein is CATSRDGGGVRLTQETQYF.

The chain carries TRBV19 and TRBJ1-3; unclear D gene. In germline, CDR1 is LNHDA, CDR2 SQIVND (reference sequence). Between the trimmed V and J ends, which lost 3 bases and 4 bases, there was a span of 13 bases. This CDR3 region has 15 residues. DNA for the CDR3: TGTGCCAGTAGTATTCTTCGGGGTGCCGGAAACACCATATATTTT. It codes for CASSILRGAGNTIYF. The full variable domain, in which reference TRBV19 and TRBJ1-3 provide the parts outside the CDR3, is DGGITQSPKYLFRKEGQNVTLSCEQNLNHDAMYWYRQDPGQGLRLIYYSQIVNDFQKGDIAEGYSVSREKKESFPLTVTSAQKNPTAFYLCASSILRGAGNTIYFGEGSWLTVV.

The chain couples TRBV28 to TRBJ2-7, with D unresolved. V shed 4 bases and J shed 7 bases, with 11 bases lying between them. There are 12 residues in the CDR3. The germline V gene encodes CDR1 MDHEN and CDR2 SYDVKM. CDR3 sequence (DNA): TGTGCCAGCAGTTCCCTTCCGGAAGAGCAGTACTTC. The encoded protein is CASSSLPEEQYF. Full variable domain (remainder filled in from reference TRBV28 and TRBJ2-7): DVKVTQSSRYLVKRTGEKVFLECVQDMDHENMFWYRQDPGLGLRLIYFSYDVKMKEKGDIPEGYSVSREKKERFSLILESASTNQTSMYLCASSSLPEEQYFGPGTRLTVT.

V usage is TRBV20-1 and J usage is TRBJ1-1; D unclear. V was shortened by 3 bases and J by 2 bases, with 4 bases between the two germline ends. From germline, CDR1 is DFQATT and CDR2 SNEGSKA (reference sequence). The CDR3 is made up of 11 amino acids. As DNA, the CDR3 is TGCAGTGCTAGGTCAAACACTGAAGCTTTCTTT. This encodes CSARSNTEAFF.

CDR3 nucleotides: TGTGCCAGCAGTTATTCCACTAAGAGCTCCTACAATGAGCAGTTCTTC. This codes for CASSYSTKSSYNEQFF. The chain couples TRBV6-5 to TRBJ2-1; no clear D gene. Germline V gene data show CDR1 as MNHEY and CDR2 as SVGAGI. This CDR3 has 16 residues. The V gene lost 3 bases and the J gene lost 0 bases, with 12 bases spanning the gap.

The V call is TRBV5-8, the J call TRBJ1-2; unclear D gene. Trimming stripped 0 bases from V and 4 bases from J, with 10 bases between. The CDR3 has 14 amino acids. Germline V lookup: CDR1 SGHTS, CDR2 YDEGEE. The CDR3 sequence is CASSLANAFYGYTF. For the CDR3, the DNA is TGTGCCAGCAGCTTGGCCAATGCATTCTATGGCTACACCTTC.

The J gene is TRBJ1-6, the V gene TRBV30; D might be TRBD1 (5 bases). V dropped 3 bases and J dropped 7 bases, with 19 bases sitting between them. Per the germline V gene, CDR1 is GTSNPN and CDR2 is SVGIG (reference sequence). The length of the CDR3 is 16 residues. CDR3 protein: CAWRAPRRGNNSPLHF. The DNA for the CDR3 is TGTGCCTGGAGAGCCCCCCGAAGGGGAAACAATTCACCCCTCCACTTT.

The chain combines TRBV6-5 with TRBJ1-2; 7 positions match TRBD1. CDR1 is MNHEY and CDR2 is SVGAGI in the germline V gene. The CDR3 totals 15 residues. J was trimmed by 2 bases and V by 4 bases; bases with no gene match: 7. The DNA for the CDR3 is TGTGCCAGCAGTTCCCCCCGGACAGGAAACTATGGCTACACCTTC. This codes for CASSSPRTGNYGYTF.

This clone was seen a single time. The chain carries TRBV7-2 and TRBJ1-4, with TRBD1 identical over 8 bases. Germline lookup yields CDR1 SGHTA and CDR2 FQGNSA. The CDR3 runs 14 residues. J was trimmed by 9 bases and V by 3 bases; bases with no gene match: 6. CDR3 in DNA: TGTGCCAGCAGCTTCCCCGGACAGGGTAAAAAACTGTTTTTT. It yields the protein CASSFPGQGKKLFF.

J is TRBJ2-1 and V is TRBV28; perhaps TRBD2 as D (6 bases). The CDR3 runs 14 residues. V was shortened by 5 bases and J by 7 bases, with 15 bases between the two germline ends. The germline CDR1 and CDR2 sequences are MDHEN and SYDVKM. The DNA of the CDR3 is TGTGCCAGCAGTCCGCGACTAGTGTGGAATGAGCAGTTCTTC. It yields the protein CASSPRLVWNEQFF.

CDR3 loop: CASSSQGSNTEAFF. Here the CDR3 DNA reads TGCGCCAGCAGCTCTCAGGGATCTAACACTGAAGCTTTCTTT. J is TRBJ1-1 and V is TRBV5-1; weak D call: TRBD1 (5 bases). V lost 3 bases and J 2 bases, leaving 11 bases between the germline ends. CDR1 SGHRS and CDR2 YFSETQ come from the germline V gene. This CDR3 has 14 residues.

The rearrangement joins TRBV18 to TRBJ1-6; no reliable D call. The V gene lost 2 bases and the J gene lost 8 bases, with 10 bases spanning the gap. This CDR3 contains 14 residues. The germline CDR1 and CDR2 sequences are KGHSH and LQKENI. The CDR3 sequence is CASSPENRDSPLHF. The CDR3 DNA is TGTGCCAGCTCACCAGAAAATCGCGATTCACCCCTCCACTTT.

The chain links TRBV4-1 to TRBJ2-3, with D unclear. This CDR3 is 16 amino acids long. Germline V gives CDR1 MGHRA, CDR2 YSYEKL. Deletions cut 1 base from V and 2 bases from J, with 13 bases between. As DNA, the CDR3 is TGCGCCAGCAGCCAAGCCGGGTTTCTAAACACAGATACGCAGTATTTT. It encodes CASSQAGFLNTDTQYF.

V and J are TRBV5-1 and TRBJ2-1; D perhaps matches TRBD2 (5 bases). The CDR3 runs 17 residues. The ends were cut back, 3 bases at V and 4 bases at J, with 20 bases in the middle. Germline CDR1 is SGHRS and CDR2 is YFSETQ. CDR3 in amino acids: CASSSSLRGPPYNEQFF. DNA for the CDR3: TGCGCCAGCAGCTCTTCACTGAGAGGGCCCCCTTACAATGAGCAGTTCTTC.

J is TRBJ1-2 and V is TRBV30; no firm D call. V lost 1 base to trimming and J lost 7 bases, with 22 bases between them. The CDR3 length is 16 residues. In germline, CDR1 is GTSNPN, CDR2 SVGIG (reference sequence). CDR3 residues: CAWSALVTRNGGGYTF. The CDR3 DNA reads TGTGCCTGGAGTGCCTTGGTTACACGAAACGGTGGTGGCTACACCTTC.